The rows below give T cell receptor beta chains drawn from one sample of a study of T cell responses to AZD1222 COVID-19 vaccine. The protocol was immunoSEQ multiplex PCR, while the TCRdb copy is restricted to in-frame clones and leaves out a portion. The table has more than 120,000 clones, 89% seen once. The input for sequencing was peripheral blood, taken 28 days after the second AZD1222 dose. The receptor source for this set is an adult who received the AZD1222 COVID-19 vaccine. CDR3s include the opening cysteine and the closing phenylalanine or tryptophan. D genes are given only for firm matches. Size is omitted from some rows. Given values are once, few, many or a class for expanded clones.

j_gene | abundance | d_gene | v_gene | CDR3aa | CDR3nt
TRBJ2-1 | . | TRBD2 | TRBV7-8 | CASSLLLAGQRGEQFF | TGTGCCAGCAGCTTACTACTAGCGGGGCAACGAGGTGAGCAGTTCTTC
TRBJ2-3 | . | . | TRBV2 | CASSAGGAGTDTQYF | TGTGCCAGCAGTGCTGGGGGAGCCGGAACAGATACGCAGTATTTT
TRBJ1-2 | few | TRBD1 | TRBV6-2/TRBV6-3 | CASSYGTDGYTF | TGTGCCAGCAGTTACGGGACAGATGGCTACACCTTC
TRBJ2-1 | . | TRBD1 | TRBV4-2 | CASSPTGMSEQFF | TGTGCCAGCAGCCCGACAGGGATGTCTGAGCAGTTCTTC
TRBJ2-7 | . | . | TRBV2 | CASSEGGFEQYF | TGTGCCAGCAGTGAGGGTGGGTTCGAGCAGTACTTC
TRBJ1-1 | . | . | TRBV5-8 | CASRLKGGMTEAFF | TGTGCCAGCAGGCTGAAGGGGGGTATGACTGAAGCTTTCTTT
TRBJ2-1 | . | TRBD1 | TRBV24-1 | CATSDQLPGQGFVEQFF | TGTGCCACCAGTGACCAACTCCCGGGACAGGGATTTGTGGAGCAGTTCTTC
TRBJ1-1 | . | . | TRBV19 | CASSIGQPEAFF | TGTGCCAGTAGTATAGGGCAGCCTGAAGCTTTCTTT
TRBJ2-3 | . | TRBD2 | TRBV11-2 | CASSLVLTSGREAQDTQYF | TGTGCCAGCAGCTTAGTTTTGACTAGCGGGAGGGAGGCCCAAGATACGCAGTATTTT
TRBJ2-7 | once | TRBD1 | TRBV19 | CASSIVGTDYEQYF | TGTGCCAGTAGTATAGTCGGGACAGATTACGAGCAGTACTTC
TRBJ1-2 | . | . | TRBV28 | CASSFSGYGYTF | TGTGCCAGCAGTTTCAGCGGGTATGGCTACACCTTC
TRBJ1-6 | . | . | TRBV11-2 | CASSRSRDSYNSPLHF | TGTGCCAGCAGCCGCTCCAGGGACTCCTATAATTCACCCCTCCACTTT
TRBJ1-2 | . | TRBD1 | TRBV5-1 | CASSNFGQDRTYNYGYTF | TGCGCCAGCAGCAACTTTGGACAGGACAGAACCTATAACTATGGCTACACCTTC
TRBJ1-5 | . | . | TRBV18 | CASSPLPRTDSNQPQHF | TGTGCCAGCTCGCCCCTTCCCAGGACAGATAGCAATCAGCCCCAGCATTTT
TRBJ2-3 | . | TRBD2 | TRBV30 | CAWSVLTSGFTDTQYF | TGTGCCTGGAGTGTACTGACTAGCGGCTTCACAGATACGCAGTATTTT
TRBJ1-1 | . | . | TRBV27 | CASSFWGETEAFF | TGTGCCAGCAGTTTTTGGGGTGAGACTGAAGCTTTCTTT
TRBJ2-1 | . | TRBD1 | TRBV10-2 | CASSDLDRGYEQFF | TGCGCCAGCAGTGATCTCGACAGGGGGTATGAGCAGTTCTTC
TRBJ1-5 | . | TRBD1 | TRBV28 | CASSRTGANQPQHF | TGTGCCAGCAGTAGGACAGGGGCTAATCAGCCCCAGCATTTT
TRBJ2-1 | . | TRBD1 | TRBV28 | CASSPQGSYNEQFF | TGTGCCAGCAGTCCACAGGGGTCCTACAATGAGCAGTTCTTC
TRBJ2-1 | . | . | TRBV2 | CASSEGRFVFDNEQFF | TGTGCCAGCAGCGAGGGCAGATTTGTCTTCGACAATGAGCAGTTCTTC
TRBJ2-1 | . | . | TRBV7-6 | CASAAQGSSYNEQFF | TGTGCCAGCGCCGCCCAGGGCAGTTCGTACAATGAGCAGTTCTTC
TRBJ1-3 | . | . | TRBV28 | CASSLEGSTGNTIYF | TGTGCCAGCAGTTTAGAGGGTAGTACTGGAAACACCATATATTTT
TRBJ1-4 | few | TRBD1 | TRBV25-1 | CASTIAGQANEKLFF | TGTGCCAGCACCATCGCCGGACAGGCTAATGAAAAACTGTTTTTT
TRBJ1-5 | . | . | TRBV20-1 | CSASNLEVLEPQHF | TGCAGTGCTAGTAATCTTGAGGTTCTGGAGCCCCAGCATTTT
TRBJ2-3 | . | . | TRBV9 | CASSVTQGLTDTQYF | TGTGCCAGCAGCGTCACACAGGGTTTGACAGATACGCAGTATTTT
TRBJ1-5 | . | . | TRBV2 | CASSLPDTYSNQPQHF | TGTGCCAGCAGTCTGCCCGATACCTATAGCAATCAGCCCCAGCATTTT
TRBJ2-7 | . | . | TRBV5-1 | CASSPQGLSYEQYF | TGCGCCAGCAGCCCACAGGGCCTCTCCTACGAGCAGTACTTC
TRBJ2-1 | once | . | TRBV27 | CASTSGQSSYNEQFF | TGTGCCAGCACCTCGGGGCAGAGCTCCTACAATGAGCAGTTCTTC
TRBJ2-3 | . | . | TRBV10-3 | CAISESPGDTDTQYF | TGTGCCATCAGTGAGTCTCCAGGGGACACAGATACGCAGTATTTT
TRBJ1-1 | once | . | TRBV18 | CASSLGGLNTEAFF | TGTGCCAGCTCACTAGGGGGTCTGAACACTGAAGCTTTCTTT
TRBJ1-2 | . | . | TRBV27 | CASSSGAWGGYTF | TGTGCCAGCAGCTCGGGAGCCTGGGGTGGCTACACCTTC
TRBJ2-7 | . | TRBD2 | TRBV5-6 | CATAGTSGMEEQYF | TGTGCCACCGCCGGGACTAGCGGCATGGAGGAGCAGTACTTC
TRBJ2-3 | . | . | TRBV19 | CATLPGSSTDTQYF | TGTGCCACCCTCCCTGGCTCTAGCACAGATACGCAGTATTTT
TRBJ2-7 | . | . | TRBV4-3 | CASSQDPGRSYEQYF | TGCGCCAGCAGCCAAGATCCGGGACGGTCCTACGAGCAGTACTTC
TRBJ2-7 | few | TRBD2 | TRBV11-1 | CASSTHLKREQEQYF | TGTGCCAGCAGTACCCACTTAAAGCGGGAGCAAGAGCAGTACTTC
TRBJ2-2 | . | . | TRBV3-1/TRBV3-2 | CASSQDRLDLNTGELFF | TGTGCCAGCAGCCAAGATCGGCTAGATTTGAACACCGGGGAGCTGTTTTTT
TRBJ1-6 | once | . | TRBV27 | CASSLRGNSPLHF | TGTGCCAGCAGTTTAAGGGGAAATTCACCCCTCCACTTT
TRBJ1-2 | . | . | TRBV3-1/TRBV3-2 | CASSQGGIDYGYTF | TGTGCCAGCAGCCAAGGGGGGATCGACTATGGCTACACCTTC
TRBJ2-2 | . | TRBD2 | TRBV27 | CAGSPGLATGELFF | TGTGCCGGCAGTCCGGGACTAGCCACCGGGGAGCTGTTTTTT
TRBJ1-5 | . | TRBD1 | TRBV7-8 | CASSPAGGDRRDQPQHF | TGTGCCAGCAGCCCCGCGGGAGGGGACAGGAGGGATCAGCCCCAGCATTTT
TRBJ2-7 | . | TRBD2 | TRBV4-1 | CASSQGAGGPDEQYF | TGCGCCAGCAGCCAAGGGGCGGGAGGGCCCGACGAGCAGTACTTC
TRBJ1-1 | . | . | TRBV7-2 | CASSLALGTNTEAFF | TGTGCCAGCAGCTTAGCGCTGGGGACGAACACTGAAGCTTTCTTT
TRBJ1-5 | . | . | TRBV30 | CAWSAGNSNQPQHF | TGTGCCTGGAGTGCAGGGAATAGCAATCAGCCCCAGCATTTT
TRBJ2-5 | . | . | TRBV28 | CASSLWPRARKETQYF | TGTGCCAGCAGTTTATGGCCTCGTGCCCGTAAAGAGACCCAGTACTTC
TRBJ2-3 | . | . | TRBV4-3 | CASSQVQGTDTQYF | TGCGCCAGCAGCCAAGTGCAGGGGACAGATACGCAGTATTTT
TRBJ2-1 | . | TRBD2 | TRBV4-3 | CASSQTSGGPNEQFF | TGCGCCAGCAGCCAAACAAGCGGGGGACCCAATGAGCAGTTCTTC
TRBJ1-1 | . | . | TRBV28 | CASSSYLGMNTEAFF | TGTGCCAGCAGTTCCTACCTGGGAATGAACACTGAAGCTTTCTTT
TRBJ2-1 | . | . | TRBV6-5 | CASSYSRGDEQFF | TGTGCCAGCAGTTACTCGAGAGGGGATGAGCAGTTCTTC
TRBJ1-6 | . | . | TRBV5-4 | CASSPDEGSPLHF | TGTGCCAGCAGCCCAGACGAGGGATCACCCCTCCACTTT
TRBJ2-5 | . | TRBD2 | TRBV7-2 | CASSPLGRAGGPLETQYF | TGTGCCAGCAGCCCCCTCGGGAGGGCGGGAGGGCCGCTGGAGACCCAGTACTTC
TRBJ1-1 | . | . | TRBV7-9 | CASSLGSTEGRGAFF | TGTGCCAGCAGCTTGGGTTCTACGGAGGGGAGGGGAGCTTTCTTT
TRBJ2-7 | . | . | TRBV6-2/TRBV6-3 | CASSSYYEQYF | TGTGCCAGCAGTTCCTACTACGAGCAGTACTTC
TRBJ2-5 | few | . | TRBV10-1 | CASSPSLQETQYF | TGCGCCAGCAGTCCTAGCCTACAAGAGACCCAGTACTTC
TRBJ1-1 | . | . | TRBV5-1 | CASSLGQGIRMNTEAFF | TGCGCCAGCAGCTTGGGGCAGGGGATTCGGATGAACACTGAAGCTTTCTTT
TRBJ2-4 | . | . | TRBV9 | CASSVGEAKNIQYF | TGTGCCAGCAGCGTAGGTGAGGCCAAAAACATTCAGTACTTC
TRBJ2-3 | . | . | TRBV6-2/TRBV6-3 | CASSETETDTQYF | TGTGCCAGCAGTGAGACAGAGACAGATACGCAGTATTTT